A selection of T cell receptor beta chains follows, all from one sample in a study of shared clonotypes between healthy human individuals. TCRdb's copy holds only in-frame clones and misses some; the assay was immunoSEQ multiplex PCR. The sample gives more than 200,000 clones, approximately 65% of which show up once; 11% is in the top ten. The sequencing sample was made of memory CD4+ T cells sorted from blood. These receptors were taken from a man aged 25 to 40 in good health. Each CDR3 is given with its conserved first and last residue.

V gene,CDR3 protein
TRBV2,CASSELGDSVGYGYTF
TRBV2,CASTLGNQPQHF
TRBV7-9,CASSLRGEHIQYF
TRBV7-9,CASSSGLAGGSYNEQFF
TRBV9,CASSETRIVGDTQYF
TRBV9,CASSQRQGAVTDTQYF
TRBV5-5,CASSSYGPRQKNIQYF
TRBV19,CASSLLGGPQHF
TRBV5-1,CASSLTPGSEAGELFF
TRBV7-9,CASSPGVADTQYF
TRBV5-6,CASTESGRAGLRTDTQYF
TRBV11-3,CASSLGPGADTQYF
TRBV6-5,CASSYRPLSGNTIYF
TRBV29-1,CSVVSLDREETQYF
TRBV30,CAWSVGRARYEQYF
TRBV5-1,CASSPGQPNQPQHF
TRBV5-1,CASSDRLAGGLDSGANVLTF
TRBV9,CASSPTPFNEQFF
TRBV5-1,CASSWAGTHEQFF
TRBV14,CASSQAQDTEAFF
TRBV19,CASSISPGLLSGPQHF
TRBV6-1,CASSSLAGVAGELFF
TRBV18,CASSRDRGTTEAFF
TRBV28,CASSLPAGTAAMNTEAFF
TRBV5-4,CASSARDRGRGTEAFF
TRBV9,CASNRLAGGSDTQYF
TRBV11-2,CASSPQNTEAFF
TRBV11-2,CASSGTGTSLRNKQFF
TRBV7-2,CASSLAPGGSYGYTF
TRBV27,CASSLRRDSNQPQHF
TRBV2,CASSRDADYEQYF